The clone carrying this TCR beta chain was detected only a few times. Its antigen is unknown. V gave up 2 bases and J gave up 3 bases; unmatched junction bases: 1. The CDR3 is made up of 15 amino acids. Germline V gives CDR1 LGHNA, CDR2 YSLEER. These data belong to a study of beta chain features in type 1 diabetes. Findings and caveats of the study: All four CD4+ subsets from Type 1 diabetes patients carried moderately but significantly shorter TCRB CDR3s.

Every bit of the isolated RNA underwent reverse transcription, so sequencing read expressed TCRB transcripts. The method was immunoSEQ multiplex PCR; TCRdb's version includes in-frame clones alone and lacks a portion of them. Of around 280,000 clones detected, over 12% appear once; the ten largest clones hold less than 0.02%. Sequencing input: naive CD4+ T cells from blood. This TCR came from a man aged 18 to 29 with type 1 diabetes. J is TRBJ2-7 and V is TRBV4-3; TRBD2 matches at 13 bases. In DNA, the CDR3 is TGCGCCAGCAGCCAACGGACTAGCGGGGGCTACGAGCAGTACTTC. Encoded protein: CASSQRTSGGYEQYF.